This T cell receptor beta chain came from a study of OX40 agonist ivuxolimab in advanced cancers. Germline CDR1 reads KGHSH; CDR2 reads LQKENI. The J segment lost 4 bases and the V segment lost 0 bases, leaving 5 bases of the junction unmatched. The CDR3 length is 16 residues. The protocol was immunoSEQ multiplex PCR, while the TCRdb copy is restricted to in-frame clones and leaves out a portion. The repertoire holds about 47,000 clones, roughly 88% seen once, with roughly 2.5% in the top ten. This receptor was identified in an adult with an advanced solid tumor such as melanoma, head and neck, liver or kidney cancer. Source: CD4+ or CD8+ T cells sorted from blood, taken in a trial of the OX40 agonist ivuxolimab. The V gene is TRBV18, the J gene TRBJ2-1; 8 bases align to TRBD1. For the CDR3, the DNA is TGTGCCAGCTCACCACCAGACAGGGGCCGGTACAATGAGCAGTTCTTC. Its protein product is CASSPPDRGRYNEQFF.